This TCR beta chain was retrieved from a study of neoadjuvant anti-PD-1 for oral cavity cancer. Concerning this clone: Its antigen is not known.

Study observations and caveats: Higher pretreatment blood Treg/Th17 ratios correlated with higher pretreatment blood and lower post-treatment tumor TCRbeta clonality.

The patients had HPV-negative, locally advanced oral cavity squamous cell carcinoma. Analysis of PBMCs was direct, with no culture step. Some clones are missing from TCRdb's copy, which holds only in-frame ones; the method was immunoSEQ multiplex PCR. The sample includes approximately 15,000 clones, roughly three fifths of them seen just once. The sequenced sample was PBMCs, obtained before nivolumab (anti-PD-1) treatment. This sequence was found in a person aged 35 to 85 with oral cavity squamous cell carcinoma.

CDR3: CASSQGDTKTQYF. The CDR3 nucleotides are TGTGCCAGCAGCCAGGGGGATACGAAGACCCAGTACTTC. The chain uses TRBV11-3 and TRBJ2-5; TRBD1 agrees at 7 bases. Germline trimming cut 5 bases from V and 6 bases from J; bases unmatched to any gene: 6. Germline V gives CDR1 SGHNT, CDR2 YENEEA. The CDR3 spans 13 residues.